These T cell receptor beta chains were read from a single sample in a study of Graves' ophthalmopathy and Graves' hyperthyroidism. TCRdb redid the calling of the multiplex PCR reads with MiXCR, one entry per CDR3 protein. Here the sample spans about 660,000 distinct CDR3 sequences, over 40% being singletons. Sequencing was carried out using peripheral blood. These receptors were collected from an adult man with Graves' ophthalmopathy. Both conserved end residues are part of each CDR3. D genes are given only for firm matches. Rows may omit the clone size; those that give it use once, few, many or a size class.

>TRBV24-1|-|14|TRBJ2-5|TRBD2
TGTGCCACCAGTGATGCCGGGACTAGCGGGACCCAGTACTTC
CATSDAGTSGTQYF
>TRBV15|-|13|TRBJ1-2|-
TGTGCCACCAGCAGTCAGACAGGATATGGCTACACCTTC
CATSSQTGYGYTF
>TRBV6-6|many|14|TRBJ2-7|-
TGTGCCAGCAGTTACTCGATGCCACACTACGAGCAGTACTTC
CASSYSMPHYEQYF
>TRBV7-2|many|15|TRBJ1-2|TRBD1
TGTGCCAGCAGCTTATCACTAGACAGGGATGTTGGCTACACCTTC
CASSLSLDRDVGYTF
>TRBV10-3|-|13|TRBJ1-2|-
TGTGCCATCAGTGCGACAGGTCAGGACAGCTACACCTTC
CAISATGQDSYTF
>TRBV24-1|many|15|TRBJ1-4|TRBD1
TGTGCCACCAGTGACGGACAGGGCCCTAATGAAAAACTGTTTTTT
CATSDGQGPNEKLFF
>TRBV7-2|-|15|TRBJ1-3|-
TGTGCCAGCAGCTCCCGACAGGCCTCTGGAAACACCATATATTTT
CASSSRQASGNTIYF
>TRBV25-1|-|16|TRBJ1-6|-
TGTGCCAGCAGCCCTGACACGGGCCACTATAATTCACCCCTCCACTTT
CASSPDTGHYNSPLHF
>TRBV7-9|-|13|TRBJ2-3|-
TGTGCCAGCAGCTTAGCTCGCACAGATACGCAGTATTTT
CASSLARTDTQYF
>TRBV29-1|-|15|TRBJ2-1|-
TGCAGCGTAGCGCCCTGGGGCGAACGATACAATGAGCAGTTCTTC
CSVAPWGERYNEQFF
>TRBV5-5|many|14|TRBJ2-6|-
TGTGCCAGCAGCTTGTTCTCAGGGGCCAACGTCCTGACTTTC
CASSLFSGANVLTF